This T cell receptor beta chain was sequenced during a study of neurological immune-mediated disorders. TCRdb re-derived calls from the 5' RACE reads in MiXCR, one entry per CDR3 protein. The sample contains around 71,000 distinct CDR3 sequences, approximately 15% of which appear only once. CDR1 MNHEY and CDR2 SMNVEV come from the germline V gene (reference sequence). The CDR3 is made up of 12 amino acids. The V end was cut by 6 bases, the J end by 0 bases, with 5 bases between. The time point: longitudinal time-point 1 (baseline). This clonotype occurred a few times. The V and J genes are TRBV27 and TRBJ1-1, with D uncertain. The receptor was isolated from a female donor with HTLV-1-associated myelopathy (HAM/TSP). The specimen sequenced was PBMCs. The CDR3 DNA reads as TGTGCCAGCAGAGAAGTGAACACTGAAGCTTTCTTT. This codes for CASREVNTEAFF.